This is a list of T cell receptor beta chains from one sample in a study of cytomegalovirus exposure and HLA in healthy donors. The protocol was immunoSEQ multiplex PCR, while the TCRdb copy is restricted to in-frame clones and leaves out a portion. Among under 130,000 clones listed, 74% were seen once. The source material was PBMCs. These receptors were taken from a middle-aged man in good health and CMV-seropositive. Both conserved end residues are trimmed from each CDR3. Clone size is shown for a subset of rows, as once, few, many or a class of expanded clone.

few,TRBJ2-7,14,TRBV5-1,ASSLAGLAGDNEQY
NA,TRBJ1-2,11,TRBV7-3,ASSPEVNYGYT
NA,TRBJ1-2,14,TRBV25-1,ASRKPGGGRDYGYT
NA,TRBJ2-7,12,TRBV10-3,AISEGAGGYEQY
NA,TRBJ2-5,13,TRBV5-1,ASSPARRGWETQY
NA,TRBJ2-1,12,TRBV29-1,SLLGLADYNEQF
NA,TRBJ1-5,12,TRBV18,ASSGQGRNQPQH
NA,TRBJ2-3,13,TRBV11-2,ASSLAAGWTDTQY
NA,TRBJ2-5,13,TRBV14,ASSLMAAPKETQY
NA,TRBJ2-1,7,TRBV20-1,SASAWDI
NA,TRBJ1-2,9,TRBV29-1,SGSQGYGYT
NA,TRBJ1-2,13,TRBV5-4,ASSGTPGQNYGYT
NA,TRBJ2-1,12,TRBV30,AWRTDSSYNEQF
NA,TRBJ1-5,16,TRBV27,ASSGPGQGHFSNQPQH
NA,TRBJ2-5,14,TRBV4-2,ASSQEGGGSPETQY
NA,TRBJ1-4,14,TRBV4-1,ASSRSQGAGDEKLF
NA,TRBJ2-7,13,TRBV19,ASSIQGTGSYEQY
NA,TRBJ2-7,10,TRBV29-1,SVRDRNYEQY
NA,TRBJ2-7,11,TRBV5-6,ASSLERSYEQY
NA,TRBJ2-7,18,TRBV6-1,ASSEEATRGRAGGHYEQY
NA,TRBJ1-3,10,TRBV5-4,ASSLVPGQEY
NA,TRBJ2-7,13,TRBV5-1,ASSPGASGAYEQY
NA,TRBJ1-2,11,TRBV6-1,ASSRGGYYGYT
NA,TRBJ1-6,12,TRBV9,ASSADRRDSPLH
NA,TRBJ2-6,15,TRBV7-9,ASTPGRDASGANVLT
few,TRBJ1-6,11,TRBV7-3,ASSFDSDSPLH
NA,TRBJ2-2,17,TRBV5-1,ASSLAFPGTAGRAGELF
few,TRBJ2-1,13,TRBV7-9,SSSLMFAGRNEQF
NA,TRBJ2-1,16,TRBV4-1,ASSQEPGQGYSYNEQF
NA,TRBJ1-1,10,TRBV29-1,SVTQDNTEAF
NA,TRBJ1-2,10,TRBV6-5,ASRSTGGGYT
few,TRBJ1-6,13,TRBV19,ASSLTPAHNSPLH
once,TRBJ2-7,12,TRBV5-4,ASSLKDGTYEQY
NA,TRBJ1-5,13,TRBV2,ASSESGRGRQPQH
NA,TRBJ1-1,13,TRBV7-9,ASSFLTGGNTEAF
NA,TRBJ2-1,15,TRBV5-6,ASRVGTGKGRYNEQF